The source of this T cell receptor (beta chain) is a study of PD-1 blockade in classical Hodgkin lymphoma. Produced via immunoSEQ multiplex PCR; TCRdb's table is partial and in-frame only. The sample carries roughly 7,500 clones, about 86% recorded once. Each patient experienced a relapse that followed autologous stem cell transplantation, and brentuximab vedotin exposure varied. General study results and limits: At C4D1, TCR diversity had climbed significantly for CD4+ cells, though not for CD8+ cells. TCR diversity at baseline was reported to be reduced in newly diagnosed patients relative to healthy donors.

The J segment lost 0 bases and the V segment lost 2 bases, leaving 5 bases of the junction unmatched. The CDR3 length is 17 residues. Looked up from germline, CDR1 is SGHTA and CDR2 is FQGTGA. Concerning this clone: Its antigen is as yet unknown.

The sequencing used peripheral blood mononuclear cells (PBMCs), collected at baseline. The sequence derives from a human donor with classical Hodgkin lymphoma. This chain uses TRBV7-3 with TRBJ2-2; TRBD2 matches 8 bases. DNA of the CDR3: TGTGCCAGCAGCTTACTTAGCGGGATTACGAACACCGGGGAGCTGTTTTTT. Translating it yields CASSLLSGITNTGELFF. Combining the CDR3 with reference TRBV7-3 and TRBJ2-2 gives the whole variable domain GAGVSQTPSNKVTEKGKYVELRCDPISGHTALYWYRQSLGQGPEFLIYFQGTGAADDSGLPNDRFFAVRPEGSVSTLKIQRTERGDSAVYLCASSLLSGITNTGELFFGEGSRLTVL.